The T cell receptor (beta chain) described here comes from a study of blood T cells in healthy people across ages. Combining a sample-barcoded 5' primer with a J-beta primer mix, a second PCR ran for 7 to 11 cycles. TCRdb re-called the 5' RACE reads with MiXCR, one entry per CDR3 protein. This table has hundreds of thousands of distinct CDR3 sequences, 25% appearing once. Trimming stripped 4 bases from V and 6 bases from J, with 7 bases between. Germline CDR1 reads ENHRY; CDR2 reads SYGVKD. The CDR3 sequence is 11 residues long. These data were likewise used in another study, on T cells of mothers and their children. From that second work: cDNA was made from all extracted RNA, approximately 1.5 ug per 15 ul. From each mother came over 8 million TCR beta CDR3 reads, and from each child came 2.5 million to 3.5 million.

The sequenced material came from blood. The chain links TRBV10-3 to TRBJ2-7; D remains unclear. The clonotype comes from a boy younger than 18 in good health. The DNA for the CDR3 is TGTGCCATCAGTGCAGGTTCCGAGCAGTACTTC. Its protein is CAISAGSEQYF.